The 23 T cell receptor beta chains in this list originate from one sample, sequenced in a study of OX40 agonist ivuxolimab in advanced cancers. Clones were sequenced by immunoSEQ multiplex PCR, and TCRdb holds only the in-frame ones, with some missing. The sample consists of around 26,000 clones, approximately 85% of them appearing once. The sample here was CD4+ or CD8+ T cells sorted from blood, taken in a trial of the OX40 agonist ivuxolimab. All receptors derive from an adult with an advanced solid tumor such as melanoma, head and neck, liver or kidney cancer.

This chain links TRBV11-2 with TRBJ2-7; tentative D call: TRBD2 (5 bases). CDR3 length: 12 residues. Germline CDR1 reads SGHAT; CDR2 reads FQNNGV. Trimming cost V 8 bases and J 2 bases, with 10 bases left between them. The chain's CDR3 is CASRQLAYEQYF. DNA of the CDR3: TGTGCCAGCCGCCAACTAGCCTACGAGCAGTACTTC.

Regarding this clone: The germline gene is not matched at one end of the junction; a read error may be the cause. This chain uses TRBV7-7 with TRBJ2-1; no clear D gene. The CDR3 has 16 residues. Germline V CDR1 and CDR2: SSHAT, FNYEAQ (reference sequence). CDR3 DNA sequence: TGTGCTAGCAGCTCGAGTAGCCAGTCTACGTACAATGAGCAGTTCTTC. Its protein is CASSSSSQSTYNEQFF.

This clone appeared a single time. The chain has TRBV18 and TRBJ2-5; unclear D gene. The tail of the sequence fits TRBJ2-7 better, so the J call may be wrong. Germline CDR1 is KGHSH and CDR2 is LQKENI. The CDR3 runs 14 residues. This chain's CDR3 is CASSPPAPFHEQYF. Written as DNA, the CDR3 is TGTGCCAGCTCACCACCGGCTCCGTTCCACGAGCAGTACTTC.

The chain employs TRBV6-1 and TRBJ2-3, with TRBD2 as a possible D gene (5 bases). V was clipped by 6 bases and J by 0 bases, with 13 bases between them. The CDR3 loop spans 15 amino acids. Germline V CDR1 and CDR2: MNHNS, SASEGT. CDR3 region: CASRDSELSTDTQYF. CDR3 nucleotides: TGTGCCAGCAGGGACTCGGAACTTAGCACAGATACGCAGTATTTT.

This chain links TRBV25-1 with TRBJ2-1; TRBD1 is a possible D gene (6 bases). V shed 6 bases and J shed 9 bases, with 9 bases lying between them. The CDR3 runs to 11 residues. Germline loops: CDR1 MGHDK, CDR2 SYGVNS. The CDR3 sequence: CASRWTVEQFF. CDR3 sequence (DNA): TGTGCCAGCAGATGGACAGTTGAGCAGTTCTTC.

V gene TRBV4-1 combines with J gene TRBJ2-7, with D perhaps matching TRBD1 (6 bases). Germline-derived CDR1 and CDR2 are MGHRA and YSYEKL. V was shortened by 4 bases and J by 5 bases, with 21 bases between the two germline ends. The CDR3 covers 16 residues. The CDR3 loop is CASSPVRRGVSDEQYF. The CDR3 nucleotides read TGCGCCAGCAGCCCTGTTCGCAGGGGCGTCTCGGACGAGCAGTACTTC.

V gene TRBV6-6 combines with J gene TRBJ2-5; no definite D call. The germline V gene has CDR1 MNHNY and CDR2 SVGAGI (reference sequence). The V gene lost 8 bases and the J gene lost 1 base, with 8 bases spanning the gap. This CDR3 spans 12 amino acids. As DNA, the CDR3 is TGTGCCAGCGGGTGGCCCCAAGAGACCCAGTACTTC. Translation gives CASGWPQETQYF.

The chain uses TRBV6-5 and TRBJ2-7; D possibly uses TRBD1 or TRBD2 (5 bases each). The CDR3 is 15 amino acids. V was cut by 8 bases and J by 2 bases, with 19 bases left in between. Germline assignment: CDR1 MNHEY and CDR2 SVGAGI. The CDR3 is CASGAGGISAYEQYF. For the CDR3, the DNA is TGTGCCAGCGGGGCGGGCGGCATATCAGCCTACGAGCAGTACTTC.

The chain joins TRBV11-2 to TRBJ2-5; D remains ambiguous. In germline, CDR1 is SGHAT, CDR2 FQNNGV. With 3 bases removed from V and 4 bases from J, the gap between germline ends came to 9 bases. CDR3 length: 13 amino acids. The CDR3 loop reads CASSFDTPETQYF. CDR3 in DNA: TGTGCCAGCAGCTTCGACACCCCAGAGACCCAGTACTTC.

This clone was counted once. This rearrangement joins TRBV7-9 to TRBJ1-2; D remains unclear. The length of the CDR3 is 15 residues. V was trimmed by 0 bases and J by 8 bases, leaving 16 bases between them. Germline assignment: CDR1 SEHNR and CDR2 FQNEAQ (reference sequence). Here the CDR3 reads CASSLATAIYEGYTF. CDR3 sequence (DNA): TGTGCCAGCAGCTTAGCCACAGCTATATATGAGGGCTACACCTTC. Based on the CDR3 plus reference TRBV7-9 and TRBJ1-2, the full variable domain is DTGVSQNPRHKITKRGQNVTFRCDPISEHNRLYWYRQTLGQGPEFLTYFQNEAQLEKSRLLSDRFSAERPKGSFSTLEIQRTEQGDSAMYLCASSLATAIYEGYTFGSGTRLTVV.

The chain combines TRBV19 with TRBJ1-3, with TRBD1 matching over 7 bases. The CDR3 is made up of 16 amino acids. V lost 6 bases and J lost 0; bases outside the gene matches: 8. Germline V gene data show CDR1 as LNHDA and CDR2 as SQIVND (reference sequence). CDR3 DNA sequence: TGTGCCAGTAGCATGGGACAGCCCATCTCTGGAAACACCATATATTTT. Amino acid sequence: CASSMGQPISGNTIYF.

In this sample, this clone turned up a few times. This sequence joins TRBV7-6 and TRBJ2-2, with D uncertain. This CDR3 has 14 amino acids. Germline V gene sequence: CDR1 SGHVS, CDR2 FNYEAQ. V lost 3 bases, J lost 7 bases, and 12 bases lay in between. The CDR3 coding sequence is TGTGCCAGCAGCTTTTCGGGTTCCGACGGGGAGCTGTTTTTT. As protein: CASSFSGSDGELFF.

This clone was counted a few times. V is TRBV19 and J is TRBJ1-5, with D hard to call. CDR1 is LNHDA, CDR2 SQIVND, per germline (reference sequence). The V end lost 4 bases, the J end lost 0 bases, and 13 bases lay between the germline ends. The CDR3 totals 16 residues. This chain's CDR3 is CASSTPWGDSNQPQHF. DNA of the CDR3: TGTGCCAGTAGTACCCCATGGGGTGATAGCAATCAGCCCCAGCATTTT.

CDR3 sequence: CATSRGEEYQETQYF. For the CDR3, the DNA is TGTGCCACCAGCAGGGGGGAGGAGTACCAAGAGACCCAGTACTTC. The chain couples TRBV15 to TRBJ2-5; D possibly corresponds to TRBD2 (6 bases). The length of the CDR3 is 15 residues. In germline, CDR1 is LNHNV, CDR2 YYDKDF (reference sequence). Trimming removed 3 bases at V and 0 bases at J, with 11 bases between.

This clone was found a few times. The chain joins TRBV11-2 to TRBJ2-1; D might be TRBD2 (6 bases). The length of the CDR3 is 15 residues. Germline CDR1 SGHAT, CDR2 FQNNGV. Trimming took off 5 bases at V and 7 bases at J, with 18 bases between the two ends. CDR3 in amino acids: CASSPTRLVGNEQFF. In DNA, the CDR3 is TGTGCCAGCAGCCCTACTAGACTAGTGGGGAATGAGCAGTTCTTC.

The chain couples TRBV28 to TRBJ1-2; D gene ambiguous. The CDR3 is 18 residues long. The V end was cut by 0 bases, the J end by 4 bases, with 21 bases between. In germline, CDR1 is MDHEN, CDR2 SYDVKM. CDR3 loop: CASSLWDSGPRKSYGYTF. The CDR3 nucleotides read TGTGCCAGCAGTTTATGGGACTCTGGACCGCGAAAATCCTATGGCTACACCTTC.

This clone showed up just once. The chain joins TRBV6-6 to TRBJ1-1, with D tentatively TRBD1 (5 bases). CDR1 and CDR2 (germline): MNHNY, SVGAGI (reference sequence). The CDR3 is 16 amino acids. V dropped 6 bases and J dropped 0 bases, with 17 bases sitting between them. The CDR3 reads CASSSTDSIMNTEAFF. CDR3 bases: TGTGCCAGCAGCAGTACCGACAGTATCATGAACACTGAAGCTTTCTTT.

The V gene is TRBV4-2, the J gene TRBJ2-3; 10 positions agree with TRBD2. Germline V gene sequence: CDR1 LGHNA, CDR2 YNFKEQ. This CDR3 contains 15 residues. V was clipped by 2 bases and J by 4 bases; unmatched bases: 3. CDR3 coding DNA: TGTGCCAGCAGCCAACTAGCGGGAGTCTCAGATACGCAGTATTTT. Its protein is CASSQLAGVSDTQYF.

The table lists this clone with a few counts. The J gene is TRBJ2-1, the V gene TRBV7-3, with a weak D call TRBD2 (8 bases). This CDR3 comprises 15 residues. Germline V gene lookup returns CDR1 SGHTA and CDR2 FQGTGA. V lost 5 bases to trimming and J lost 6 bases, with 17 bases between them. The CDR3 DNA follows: TGTGCCAGCAGCATTATTAGCGGGGACAGCAATGAGCAGTTCTTC. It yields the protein CASSIISGDSNEQFF.

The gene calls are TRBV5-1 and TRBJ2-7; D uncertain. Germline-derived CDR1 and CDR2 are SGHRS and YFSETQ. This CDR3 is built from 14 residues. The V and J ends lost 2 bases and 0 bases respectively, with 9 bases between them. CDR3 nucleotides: TGCGCCAGCAGCTTTTCTGGGCGCTCCTACGAGCAGTACTTC. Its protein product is CASSFSGRSYEQYF.

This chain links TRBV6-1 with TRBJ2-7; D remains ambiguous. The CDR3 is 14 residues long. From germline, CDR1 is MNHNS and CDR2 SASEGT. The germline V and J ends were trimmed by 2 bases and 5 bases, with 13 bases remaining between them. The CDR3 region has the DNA TGTGCCAGCAGTGAAAATTGGACCTACAACGAGCAGTACTTC. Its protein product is CASSENWTYNEQYF.

The DNA for the CDR3 is TGTGCCAGCAGCTTTCCCGGGGAGCTGTTTTTT. Its protein is CASSFPGELFF. The rearrangement joins TRBV7-6 to TRBJ2-2; no reliable D call. Trimming took off 3 bases at V and 6 bases at J, with 2 bases between the two ends. The CDR3 covers 11 residues. The germline CDR1 and CDR2 sequences are SGHVS and FNYEAQ.

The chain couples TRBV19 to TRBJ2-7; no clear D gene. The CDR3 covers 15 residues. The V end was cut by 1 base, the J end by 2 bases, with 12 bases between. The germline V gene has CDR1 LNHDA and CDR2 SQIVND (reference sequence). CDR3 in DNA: TGTGCCAGTAGTATAGCCAGCTTTTTAACCTACGAGCAGTACTTC. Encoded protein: CASSIASFLTYEQYF.